The 24 T cell receptor beta chains reported below all come from one sample, sequenced in a study of T cells in Graves' hyperthyroidism and ophthalmopathy. RNA transcripts gave rise to amplified TCR beta CDR3 regions. HTBI primers were employed in a first-round RT-PCR of the TCR CDR3. TCRdb re-called the multiplex PCR reads with MiXCR, one entry per CDR3 protein. The data show just over 550,000 distinct CDR3 sequences, roughly 50% seen once. The material sequenced was peripheral blood or thyroid tissue (not recorded which). These receptors all come from a woman in her late teens or twenties with Graves' hyperthyroidism.

This clonotype was counted ten times or more. The rearrangement uses TRBV6-5 and TRBJ1-2; possibly TRBD1 for D (5 bases). V was clipped by 7 bases and J by 8 bases, with 17 bases between them. The CDR3 length is 13 residues. Per the germline V gene, CDR1 is MNHEY and CDR2 is SVGAGI. Here the CDR3 DNA reads TGTGCCAGCAAGGGGCCAGGACGCGGAGGCTACACCTTC. Protein sequence: CASKGPGRGGYTF.

This chain links TRBV7-2 with TRBJ1-5; D is unresolved. The germline CDR1 and CDR2 sequences are SGHTA and FQGNSA. The CDR3 loop spans 13 amino acids. V was cut by 2 bases and J by 4 bases, with 6 bases left in between. CDR3 in DNA: TGTGCCAGCAGCTTACAGCAGAATCAGCCCCAGCATTTT. This codes for CASSLQQNQPQHF.

Notes on this clonotype: A much larger clone is a single base away; this may be a read error. This rearrangement joins TRBV25-1 to TRBJ1-2; TRBD1 is a possible D gene (6 bases). Germline CDR1 MGHDK, CDR2 SYGVNS. The CDR3 consists of 15 residues. Trimming took 6 bases from V and 4 from J, leaving 18 bases between them. This chain's CDR3 is CASSVEGQWVYGYTF. As DNA, the CDR3 is TGTGCCAGCAGCGTAGAAGGACAGTGGGTCTATGGCTACACCTTC.

V is TRBV5-1 and J is TRBJ2-7; 7 nucleotides align to TRBD2. There are 13 residues in the CDR3. CDR1 is SGHRS, CDR2 YFSETQ, per germline. Germline trimming cut 4 bases from V and 6 bases from J; bases unmatched to any gene: 7. CDR3 nucleotides: TGCGCCAGCAGCGCGGGACTATTCGTCGAGCAGTACTTC. Its translation: CASSAGLFVEQYF.

This clonotype showed up just a few times. One end of the junction fails to match germline, which may point to a read error. V is TRBV5-1 and J is TRBJ1-1; D possibly corresponds to TRBD1 (5 bases). Germline V gives CDR1 SGHRS, CDR2 YFSETQ. CDR3 length: 15 amino acids. The chain's CDR3 is CASSFDRYLNTEAFF. The CDR3 nucleotides are TGTGCCAGCAGCTTTGACAGATACCTGAACACTGAAGCTTTCTTT. The full variable domain, with the rest looked up from reference TRBV5-1 and TRBJ1-1, is KAGVTQTPRYLIKTRGQQVTLSCSPISGHRSVSWYQQTPGQGLQFLFEYFSETQRNKGNFPGRFSGRQFSNSRSEMNVSTLELGDSALYLCASSFDRYLNTEAFFGQGTRLTVV.

This clonotype came up a few times. J is TRBJ1-2 and V is TRBV7-9; no clear D gene. Germline assignment: CDR1 SEHNR and CDR2 FQNEAQ (reference sequence). The CDR3 is 14 amino acids. Trimming removed 11 bases from V and 0 bases from J, with 16 bases in between. CDR3 protein: CAWSRGTANYGYTF. The CDR3 DNA reads TGTGCCTGGAGTCGAGGAACTGCTAACTATGGCTACACCTTC.

This clonotype was recorded many times. The J gene is TRBJ1-2, the V gene TRBV19; weak D call: TRBD1 (6 bases). V shed 4 bases and J shed 1 base, with 16 bases lying between them. The CDR3 contains 16 residues. Germline CDR1 and CDR2: LNHDA and SQIVND (reference sequence). CDR3 residues: CASSTYRDTLNYGYTF. In nucleotides, the CDR3 is TGTGCCAGTAGTACCTATCGGGACACCCTTAACTATGGCTACACCTTC.

Points on this clonotype: The junction departs from germline at one end; a sequencing error may be responsible. The gene calls are TRBV10-3 and TRBJ2-7; tentative D call: TRBD2 (6 bases). Germline CDR1 and CDR2: ENHRY and SYGVKD. This CDR3 has 15 residues. CDR3 loop: CASSYWDLSSYEQYF. CDR3 DNA sequence: TGTGCCAGCAGTTACTGGGACTTGAGCTCCTACGAGCAGTACTTC.

The rearrangement links TRBV2 to TRBJ1-1; D is uncertain. Trimming cost V 1 base and J 11 bases, with 11 bases left between them. The germline V gene encodes CDR1 SNHLY and CDR2 FYNNEI. The CDR3 loop spans 12 amino acids. This CDR3 reads CASSEEVGGAFF. The DNA for the CDR3 is TGTGCCAGCAGTGAAGAGGTGGGAGGTGCTTTCTTT.

The V gene is TRBV29-1, the J gene TRBJ2-5; D possibly corresponds to TRBD2 (5 bases). Between the trimmed V and J ends, which lost 5 bases and 5 bases, there was a span of 12 bases. The germline V gene has CDR1 SQVTM and CDR2 ANQGSEA. This CDR3 comprises 12 residues. The CDR3 loop is CSVRRDGETQYF. The CDR3 DNA reads TGCAGCGTTCGTCGGGATGGGGAGACCCAGTACTTC.

This chain uses TRBV2 with TRBJ2-7; D gene unclear. V lost 3 bases and J lost 3, with 9 bases in between. Germline assignment: CDR1 SNHLY and CDR2 FYNNEI. This CDR3 is 13 amino acids long. CDR3 DNA: TGTGCCAGCAGTGATATGGGATTCTACGAGCAGTACTTC. Translation: CASSDMGFYEQYF.

This clonotype has only a few counts. This sequence joins TRBV20-1 and TRBJ1-1; the D is unclear. The CDR3 has 13 amino acids. Trimming shortened V by 0 bases and J by 6 bases, and 11 bases separated the two germline ends. Germline V CDR1 and CDR2: DFQATT, SNEGSKA (reference sequence). CDR3 region: CSARDREFAEAFF. The CDR3 DNA reads TGCAGTGCTAGAGATAGGGAATTCGCTGAAGCTTTCTTT.

This clonotype was seen ten or more times. J is TRBJ2-5 and V is TRBV10-3, with D possibly matching TRBD2 (5 bases). The CDR3 has 14 amino acids. With 6 bases removed from V and 5 bases from J, the gap between germline ends came to 16 bases. Germline CDR1 ENHRY, CDR2 SYGVKD. CDR3: CAISAGLLGETQYF. Written as DNA, the CDR3 is TGTGCCATCAGCGCGGGCCTGCTGGGGGAGACCCAGTACTTC.

The chain combines TRBV24-1 with TRBJ2-7; D is ambiguous. Trimming pared 12 bases from V and 1 base from J, leaving 15 bases between. CDR1 is KGHDR and CDR2 is SFDVKD in the germline V gene. This CDR3 has 13 amino acids. CDR3 protein: CAWSSLDSYEQYF. In DNA form, the CDR3 reads TGTGCCTGGAGTTCACTGGATTCCTACGAGCAGTACTTC.

This clonotype was detected many times. V and J are TRBV29-1 and TRBJ1-1, with a tentative D call TRBD1 (5 bases). Between the trimmed V and J ends, which lost 7 bases and 3 bases, there was a span of 18 bases. Germline V lookup: CDR1 SQVTM, CDR2 ANQGSEA. This CDR3 comprises 14 residues. CDR3 bases: TGCAGCGAGCTTGAACCGGGGCGGGACACTGAAGCTTTCTTT. Translating gives CSELEPGRDTEAFF. The whole variable domain, filled in from reference TRBV29-1 and TRBJ1-1, reads SAVISQKPSRDICQRGTSLTIQCQVDSQVTMMFWYRQQPGQSLTLIATANQGSEATYESGFVIDKFPISRPNLTFSTLTVSNMSPEDSSIYLCSELEPGRDTEAFFGQGTRLTVV.

In its sample, this clonotype was seen a few times. This chain connects TRBV9 to TRBJ1-2; unclear D gene. The CDR3 length is 14 residues. Germline loops: CDR1 SGDLS, CDR2 YYNGEE. The germline V and J ends were trimmed by 4 bases and 2 bases, with 12 bases remaining between them. The CDR3 sequence is CASSQDVGNYGYTF. CDR3 bases: TGTGCCAGCAGCCAAGACGTGGGGAACTATGGCTACACCTTC.

This clonotype was counted between two and nine times. The CDR3 loop is CASSILGTVDQETQYF. The CDR3 DNA is TGTGCCAGCAGCATCCTCGGGACAGTCGACCAAGAGACCCAGTACTTC. V and J are TRBV5-6 and TRBJ2-5; 7 nucleotides agree with TRBD1. V shed 4 bases and J 0 bases; nucleotides not matched to a gene: 9. CDR1 and CDR2 (germline): SGHDT, YYEEEE. CDR3 length equals 16 residues.

The J gene is TRBJ2-5, the V gene TRBV6-5; TRBD2 is a possible D gene (6 bases). Germline V lookup: CDR1 MNHEY, CDR2 SVGAGI. The CDR3 length is 15 residues. V lost 2 bases to trimming and J lost 1 base, with 11 bases between them. The CDR3 sequence is CASSYSSGLQETQYF. The DNA of the CDR3 is TGTGCCAGCAGTTACAGTAGCGGACTCCAAGAGACCCAGTACTTC.

The rearrangement joins TRBV12-5 to TRBJ1-2; D is ambiguous. Deletions cut 5 bases from V and 6 bases from J, with 13 bases between. There are 13 residues in the CDR3. From germline, CDR1 is LGHNT and CDR2 FRNRAP. The CDR3 DNA follows: TGTGCTAGTGGTCCACTTGAGGGAAATGGCTACACCTTC. Residues: CASGPLEGNGYTF.

The chain joins TRBV10-3 to TRBJ1-6, with D possibly matching TRBD1 (6 bases). This CDR3 is 13 amino acids long. Germline V gives CDR1 ENHRY, CDR2 SYGVKD. Trimming cost V 10 bases and J 6 bases, with 13 bases left between them. This chain's CDR3 is CASRGHLNSPLHF. CDR3 DNA: TGTGCCAGCAGGGGACACCTTAATTCACCCCTCCACTTT.

CDR3: CATRVPPLDEQYF. CDR3 coding DNA: TGTGCCACCAGGGTGCCCCCTCTGGACGAGCAGTACTTC. The chain links TRBV6-6 to TRBJ2-7, with a possible D match to TRBD1 (5 bases). V was clipped by 10 bases and J by 5 bases, with 18 bases between them. In germline, CDR1 is MNHNY, CDR2 SVGAGI (reference sequence). The CDR3 extends over 13 amino acids.

The chain couples TRBV20-1 to TRBJ2-5; tentatively, D is TRBD2 (6 bases). V was shortened by 3 bases and J by 0 bases, with 17 bases between the two germline ends. Germline V CDR1 and CDR2: DFQATT, SNEGSKA (reference sequence). CDR3 length equals 16 residues. The CDR3 sequence: CSARPRIAVNQETQYF. The CDR3 bases are TGCAGTGCTAGGCCCAGGATAGCGGTTAACCAAGAGACCCAGTACTTC.

The J gene is TRBJ1-4, the V gene TRBV7-2, with unresolved D. The germline V and J ends were trimmed by 6 bases and 8 bases, with 10 bases remaining between them. Germline V CDR1 and CDR2: SGHTA, FQGNSA. The CDR3 runs 12 residues. The CDR3 DNA reads TGTGCCAGCAGTTTCATACCCGAAAAACTGTTTTTT. It specifies CASSFIPEKLFF.

The rearrangement joins TRBV2 to TRBJ1-1; D is unclear. The CDR3 has 14 residues. Germline assignment: CDR1 SNHLY and CDR2 FYNNEI. V lost 3 bases and J 0 bases, leaving 8 bases between the germline ends. As DNA, the CDR3 is TGTGCCAGCAGTGACAGGTCTATGAACACTGAAGCTTTCTTT. It specifies CASSDRSMNTEAFF.